This T cell receptor (beta chain) comes out of a study of long-term antiretroviral therapy in people with HIV. Whole-study results and caveats: Clones with expansion before ART led the repertoire at all time points. ART preceded a rise in diversity that nonetheless stayed lower than in transplant donor controls. ART adherence, viral resistance and therapy changes went unrecorded.

In germline, CDR1 is SNHLY, CDR2 FYNNEI. The J segment lost 4 bases and the V segment lost 2 bases, leaving 1 base of the junction unmatched. The CDR3 is 15 amino acids. About this clone: Antigen unknown.

It was version v3.0 of the immunoSEQ assay that was run at survey level. Sequencing aimed to cover about 40,000-55,000 T-cell genomes per sample. Assay used: immunoSEQ multiplex PCR; TCRdb lists only in-frame clones, some missing. The sample gives over 25,000 clones, about four fifths of which show up once; approximately 10% is in the top ten. The chain joins TRBV2 to TRBJ2-2; TRBD1 matches at 10 bases. This receptor was obtained from a man aged 35 to 55 with HIV. The sequenced sample was unsorted PBMCs, obtained 3 years after starting antiretroviral therapy. CDR3 sequence: CASSEWDRGTGELFF. The CDR3 bases are TGTGCCAGCAGTGAATGGGACAGGGGCACCGGGGAGCTGTTTTTT.